Sequencing of this T cell receptor beta chain was carried out in a study of T cell responses to AZD1222 COVID-19 vaccine (dated by TCRdb to 2020 to 2022). For the wider study: AZD1222 recipients given second doses at about 4 weeks or at about 12 weeks were pooled, since spike-specific TCR depth and breadth were not found to differ between the two schedules. Trial participants were enrolled by age into subgroups of 18-55, 56-69 and 70-plus years, and around 140, 26 and 57 TCR-sequenced participants, respectively, were included in these subgroups. A total of 240 or so trial participants underwent TCR sequencing, of whom 207 had received two doses of AZD1222 and some 25 had received two doses of the MenACWY control vaccine.

As regards this clone: This clone's antigen is unknown. No per-base quality is available; no much larger clone lies one base away.

Points the paper makes about the study in general: No day 14 peak-response samples were available, so repertoires were characterized only after the peak T cell response. Participants were mostly white British, with more females than males. The authors suggested clonal diversity may have been underestimated. Vaccine-associated CD4 TCRs spanned the whole spike protein, with dominant responses in regions 160-218 and 743-854. Reportedly, almost half of the unique spike-specific TCRs recognized epitopes lying outside the regions that are mutated in the B.1.351 and B.1.1.7 variants. Only six or seven AZD1222 recipients were SARS-CoV-2 seropositive at baseline, limiting conclusions about previously exposed vaccinees. After two AZD1222 doses, spike-specific TCR breadth and depth were significantly higher than at day 0 and than in MenACWY recipients. In the small 56-69-year group, the increase in depth fell short of significance, most likely because of low power.

The CDR3 regions of human TCRbeta chains were analyzed by immunosequencing. Regarding the original processing steps: TCRs in the repertoires were compared against a reference library of SARS-CoV-2-specific TCRs that had been generated with the MIRA antigen-specificity platform. Breadth was defined as the fraction of unique TCRs that were SARS-CoV-2-associated, and depth was defined as the fraction of total T cells that were SARS-CoV-2-associated. Using the MIRA data, each spike-specific TCR was assigned both to the spike region to which the TCR was reactive and to a CD4 or CD8 class. Log10-transformed breadth and depth values were compared by one-way ANOVA with Sidak's multiple comparisons tests. TCRdb obtained this table from immuneACCESS and retained in-frame rearrangements with V and J assigned. These tables miss some clones; where compared with another copy, unresolved V genes account for less than half of the shortfall, and the remainder is unexplained. That table is the source of V, J and clone size, and D and trimming were worked out from the DNA. This sample holds more than 150,000 clones; around 95% were observed only once. The top ten hold about 0.64% of the sample.

Trimming takes 4 bases off V and 7 bases off J; junction bases not matched to a gene: 13. The CDR3 numbers 16 residues from cysteine through phenylalanine. The sequence is cut down to CDR3 DNA, 48 bases in frame from base 1. CDR1 SGHRS and CDR2 YFSETQ were looked up in the germline V gene. The label giving this sample's time point can be read as: baseline before first vaccination. Samples from vaccinated people were obtained from the UK trials COV001 and COV002, which included a single-blind randomized controlled phase 2/3 trial of AZD1222 (ChAdOx1 nCoV-19) in healthy adults. Trial participant PBMC samples were collected at day 0 and day 28 after the second dose for TCRbeta chain sequencing.

The starting material was peripheral blood, obtained on day 0 of AZD1222 vaccination. The receptor comes from an adult in good health. The chain couples TRBV5-1 to TRBJ2-5; the junction holds 10 bases that match TRBD1. The CDR3: CASSPRMTGGAGTQYF. The sequence in DNA is TGCGCCAGCAGCCCCCGTATGACAGGGGGCGCCGGGACCCAGTACTTC.